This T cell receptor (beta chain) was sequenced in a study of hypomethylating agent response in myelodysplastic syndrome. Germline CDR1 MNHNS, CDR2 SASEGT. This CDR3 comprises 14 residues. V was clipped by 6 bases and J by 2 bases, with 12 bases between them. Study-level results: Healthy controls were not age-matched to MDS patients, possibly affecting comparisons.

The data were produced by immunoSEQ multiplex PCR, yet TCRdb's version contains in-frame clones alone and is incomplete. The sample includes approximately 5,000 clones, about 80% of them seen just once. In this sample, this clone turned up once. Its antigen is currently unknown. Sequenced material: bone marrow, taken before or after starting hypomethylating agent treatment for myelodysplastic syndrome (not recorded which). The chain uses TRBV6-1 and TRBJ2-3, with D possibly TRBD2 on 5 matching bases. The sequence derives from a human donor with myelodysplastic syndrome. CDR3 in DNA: TGTGCCAGCAGGCTAGCTCTCGCCACAGATACGCAGTATTTT. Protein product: CASRLALATDTQYF.